These 27 T cell receptor beta chains were all obtained from the same sample, sequenced in a study of T cell clonotyping in hematopoietic cell transplantation. Time point defined: recipient sample about 28 days before transplant, after cytoreduction. Generated by immunoSEQ multiplex PCR, the TCRdb table keeps only in-frame clones and is missing some. The sample lists about 41,000 clones; approximately 80% were seen once. Material: peripheral blood mononuclear cells, obtained before stem cell transplant. These receptor sequences come from a man between 60 and 75 years old with myelodysplastic syndrome. Some clones in this sample may be carry-over from other donors' samples.

This rearrangement joins TRBV5-4 to TRBJ2-7, with 8 positions matching TRBD1. The CDR3 covers 16 residues. In germline, CDR1 is SGHNT, CDR2 YYREEE (reference sequence). The trim removed 4 bases at V and 2 bases at J, leaving 11 bases unmatched. The CDR3 DNA follows: TGTGCCAGCAGCCCTCCGACAGGGGCAATCGCCTACGAGCAGTACTTC. As protein: CASSPPTGAIAYEQYF.

The CDR3 DNA sequence: TGTGCCAGCACTGCGCAGGCCCGTTCCTACGAGCAGTACTTC. Translation: CASTAQARSYEQYF. The chain joins TRBV7-2 to TRBJ2-7; D gene ambiguous. The CDR3 extends over 14 amino acids. The germline CDR1 and CDR2 sequences are SGHTA and FQGNSA. V was cut by 7 bases and J by 1 base, with 14 bases left in between.

The chain employs TRBV9 and TRBJ2-7; 8 bases are shared with TRBD1. The CDR3 covers 15 residues. The V gene's germline CDR1 is SGDLS and CDR2 YYNGEE. Losses at the gene ends were 0 bases for V and 1 base for J; bases not matched to a gene: 3. This chain's CDR3 is CASSVGWTGSYEQYF. The CDR3 nucleotides are TGTGCCAGCAGCGTAGGTTGGACAGGGTCCTACGAGCAGTACTTC.

This chain links TRBV5-4 with TRBJ1-1; D gene ambiguous. V lost 2 bases and J 0 bases, leaving 8 bases between the germline ends. The CDR3 sequence is 14 residues long. Germline loops: CDR1 SGHNT, CDR2 YYREEE (reference sequence). DNA of the CDR3: TGTGCCAGCAGCTTAGCACAGATGAACACTGAAGCTTTCTTT. It encodes CASSLAQMNTEAFF.

The chain is built from TRBV6-5 and TRBJ1-1; D might be TRBD1 (5 bases). The V gene's germline CDR1 is MNHEY and CDR2 SVGAGI. This CDR3 is built from 13 residues. Trimming shortened V by 6 bases and J by 4 bases, and 12 bases separated the two germline ends. CDR3 nucleotide sequence: TGTGCCAGCAGGTTAGGGGTTGGCACTGAAGCTTTCTTT. As protein: CASRLGVGTEAFF.

The gene calls are TRBV6-6 and TRBJ2-2; a possible D gene is TRBD2 (7 bases). With 8 bases removed from V and 4 bases from J, the gap between germline ends came to 14 bases. Germline V CDR1 and CDR2: MNHNY, SVGAGI (reference sequence). The CDR3 runs to 14 residues. The CDR3 region is CASSGGAVTGELFF. In DNA form, the CDR3 reads TGTGCCAGCTCTGGGGGGGCCGTCACCGGGGAGCTGTTTTTT.

The chain carries TRBV30 and TRBJ1-1; tentatively, D is TRBD1 (6 bases). Per the germline V gene, CDR1 is GTSNPN and CDR2 is SVGIG (reference sequence). This CDR3 contains 18 residues. Trimming left V 0 bases short and J 1 base short, with 21 bases between. In DNA, the CDR3 is TGTGCCTGGAGTGTAGGGACATACCCAGGGTTTGGGAACACTGAAGCTTTCTTT. Protein sequence: CAWSVGTYPGFGNTEAFF. The variable domain in full, completed from reference TRBV30 and TRBJ1-1, reads SQTIHQWPATLVQPVGSPLSLECTVEGTSNPNLYWYRQAAGRGLQLLFYSVGIGQISSEVPQNLSASRPQDRQFILSSKKLLLSDSGFYLCAWSVGTYPGFGNTEAFFGQGTRLTVV.

The chain couples TRBV30 to TRBJ1-3, with 9 bases fitting TRBD1. V trimming: 3 bases; J trimming: 4 bases; junction bases outside the gene matches: 4. The CDR3 sequence is 14 residues long. Germline assignment: CDR1 GTSNPN and CDR2 SVGIG (reference sequence). Here the CDR3 DNA reads TGTGCCTGGAGGGACAGGGGCCCCGGAAACACCATATATTTT. As protein: CAWRDRGPGNTIYF. The full variable domain, in which reference TRBV30 and TRBJ1-3 provide the parts outside the CDR3, is SQTIHQWPATLVQPVGSPLSLECTVEGTSNPNLYWYRQAAGRGLQLLFYSVGIGQISSEVPQNLSASRPQDRQFILSSKKLLLSDSGFYLCAWRDRGPGNTIYFGEGSWLTVV.

The rearrangement joins TRBV19 to TRBJ1-1; 10 positions match TRBD1. J was trimmed by 10 bases and V by 6 bases; bases with no gene match: 8. CDR1 is LNHDA, CDR2 SQIVND, per germline (reference sequence). This CDR3 comprises 13 residues. This CDR3 is CASRGTGDYRAFF. The CDR3 DNA sequence: TGTGCCAGTAGAGGGACAGGGGACTATAGAGCTTTCTTT.

CDR3 sequence reads: CASIWNMNTEAFF. In DNA form, the CDR3 reads TGTGCCAGCATCTGGAATATGAACACTGAAGCTTTCTTT. This chain joins TRBV2 and TRBJ1-1, with D uncertain. There are 13 residues in the CDR3. V lost 7 bases and J 0 bases, leaving 9 bases between the germline ends. Germline-derived CDR1 and CDR2 are SNHLY and FYNNEI.

A few counts support this clone. V usage is TRBV30 and J usage is TRBJ1-6; maybe TRBD1 (5 bases). Deletions cut 4 bases from V and 7 bases from J, with 11 bases between. Germline-derived CDR1 and CDR2 are GTSNPN and SVGIG (reference sequence). This CDR3 contains 13 residues. CDR3 residues: CAWTQGLNSPLHF. DNA for the CDR3: TGTGCCTGGACTCAGGGTTTGAATTCACCCCTCCACTTT.

CDR3 protein: CASSGRLEAFF. The CDR3 nucleotides read TGTGCCAGTAGCGGACGGCTCGAAGCTTTCTTT. This sequence joins TRBV19 and TRBJ1-1; D is unclear. The CDR3 sequence is 11 residues long. The germline CDR1 and CDR2 sequences are LNHDA and SQIVND (reference sequence). Trimming pared 6 bases from V and 8 bases from J, leaving 10 bases between. The entire variable domain, with the rest obtained from reference TRBV19 and TRBJ1-1, is as follows: DGGITQSPKYLFRKEGQNVTLSCEQNLNHDAMYWYRQDPGQGLRLIYYSQIVNDFQKGDIAEGYSVSREKKESFPLTVTSAQKNPTAFYLCASSGRLEAFFGQGTRLTVV.

The V gene is TRBV19, the J gene TRBJ1-2; the D is unclear. V lost 4 bases and J lost 4, with 13 bases in between. CDR3 size: 14 residues. Germline CDR1 LNHDA, CDR2 SQIVND (reference sequence). The CDR3 DNA reads as TGTGCCAGTAGTAAGCTCGGGCGTTCCTATGGCTACACCTTC. Its protein is CASSKLGRSYGYTF.

CDR3: CASSPQGADGYTF. In DNA form, the CDR3 reads TGTGCCAGCAGCCCACAGGGGGCTGACGGCTACACCTTC. This chain links TRBV7-9 with TRBJ1-2, with TRBD1 matching 9 bases. The CDR3 totals 13 residues. V dropped 5 bases and J dropped 8; count of bases not matched to a gene: 6. Germline CDR1 and CDR2: SEHNR and FQNEAQ (reference sequence).

This clone was recorded once. The V and J genes are TRBV6-5 and TRBJ2-2, with TRBD1 identical over 10 bases. Germline V CDR1 and CDR2: MNHEY, SVGAGI. This CDR3 is built from 15 residues. V was pared by 6 bases and J by 6 bases, with 7 bases of the junction left unmatched. The CDR3 region has the DNA TGTGCCAGCAGGATAGACAGGGGGCCCGCCGGGGAGCTGTTTTTT. It specifies CASRIDRGPAGELFF.

The DNA for the CDR3 is TGTGCCATCGGACAGGAAAATCAGCCCCAGCATTTT. Translating it yields CAIGQENQPQHF. This chain joins TRBV10-3 and TRBJ1-5; 7 bases match TRBD1. V was pared by 8 bases and J by 4 bases, with 2 bases of the junction left unmatched. This CDR3 contains 12 residues. Germline CDR1 is ENHRY and CDR2 is SYGVKD.

The chain employs TRBV6-5 and TRBJ1-2; D possibly corresponds to TRBD1 (6 bases). Trimming took 5 bases from V and 3 from J, leaving 13 bases between them. The germline V gene has CDR1 MNHEY and CDR2 SVGAGI. This CDR3 spans 14 amino acids. CDR3 DNA: TGTGCCAGCAGTGACGCTCAGGGGTACTATGGCTACACCTTC. Translation: CASSDAQGYYGYTF.

This sequence joins TRBV7-9 and TRBJ1-2; possible D gene TRBD1, 5 bases. This CDR3 comprises 13 residues. Trimming took 5 bases from V and 4 from J, leaving 11 bases between them. Germline V gene data show CDR1 as SEHNR and CDR2 as FQNEAQ (reference sequence). CDR3 sequence reads: CASSVSGSYGYTF. The DNA for the CDR3 is TGTGCCAGCAGCGTCTCAGGGTCCTATGGCTACACCTTC.

DNA of the CDR3: TGCAGCGTTGCCAGGATCAATGAGCAGTTCTTC. Its protein product is CSVARINEQFF. V usage is TRBV29-1 and J usage is TRBJ2-1, with D uncertain. This CDR3 has 11 residues. Germline V gene sequence: CDR1 SQVTM, CDR2 ANQGSEA. Between the trimmed V and J ends, which lost 4 bases and 6 bases, there was a span of 7 bases.

The chain joins TRBV11-2 to TRBJ1-1, with unresolved D. CDR3 size: 13 residues. Germline-derived CDR1 and CDR2 are SGHAT and FQNNGV. Between the trimmed V and J ends, which lost 3 bases and 3 bases, there was a span of 8 bases. The chain's CDR3 is CASSFAADTEAFF. The CDR3 DNA follows: TGTGCCAGCAGCTTTGCTGCGGACACTGAAGCTTTCTTT.

The chain combines TRBV9 with TRBJ1-6; TRBD1 agrees at 9 bases. This CDR3 has 16 residues. The V and J ends lost 3 bases and 9 bases, in that order; junction bases with no gene match: 10. Germline V gives CDR1 SGDLS, CDR2 YYNGEE. The CDR3 loop reads CASSGKTGQGSSPLHF. The CDR3 nucleotides are TGTGCCAGCAGCGGAAAGACGGGACAGGGAAGTTCACCCCTCCACTTT.

The genes are TRBV5-1 and TRBJ2-4; no definite D call. Trimming took off 1 base at V and 6 bases at J, with 8 bases between the two ends. Germline V CDR1 and CDR2: SGHRS, YFSETQ. The CDR3 length is 13 residues. The CDR3 here is CASSLLGGNIQYF. In DNA form, the CDR3 reads TGCGCCAGCAGCTTGCTGGGCGGAAACATTCAGTACTTC. The full variable domain, with the rest looked up from reference TRBV5-1 and TRBJ2-4, is KAGVTQTPRYLIKTRGQQVTLSCSPISGHRSVSWYQQTPGQGLQFLFEYFSETQRNKGNFPGRFSGRQFSNSRSEMNVSTLELGDSALYLCASSLLGGNIQYFGAGTRLSVL.

This chain connects TRBV12-5 to TRBJ1-1; TRBD1 matches 7 bases. The CDR3 consists of 14 residues. J gave up 7 bases and V 3 bases, and 8 bases lay outside the gene matches. CDR1 and CDR2 (germline): LGHNT, FRNRAP. CDR3 sequence reads: CASGFPGQTYEAFF. DNA for the CDR3: TGTGCTAGTGGTTTCCCGGGACAGACTTATGAAGCTTTCTTT.

The chain is built from TRBV7-2 and TRBJ2-2; 7 bases map to TRBD2. Unmatched junction bases numbered 8, after V lost 5 bases and J lost 2 bases. In germline, CDR1 is SGHTA, CDR2 FQGNSA. This CDR3 spans 16 amino acids. CDR3 loop: CASSPFGGGNTGELFF. The DNA of the CDR3 is TGTGCCAGCAGCCCTTTCGGCGGGGGAAACACCGGGGAGCTGTTTTTT.

The chain employs TRBV6-1 and TRBJ2-5, with D perhaps TRBD1 (6 bases). The CDR3 runs to 14 residues. Between the trimmed V and J ends, which lost 6 bases and 2 bases, there was a span of 13 bases. Germline CDR1 and CDR2: MNHNS and SASEGT. The CDR3, as DNA: TGTGCCAGCAGCCGAGTGGGGGCGCAAGAGACCCAGTACTTC. This sequence encodes CASSRVGAQETQYF.

Only one count was recorded for this clone. The rearrangement links TRBV13 to TRBJ2-5, with D hard to call. Germline V CDR1 and CDR2: PRHDT, FYEKMQ (reference sequence). The V and J ends lost 1 base and 7 bases respectively, with 13 bases between them. The CDR3 is 14 residues long. DNA of the CDR3: TGTGCCAGCAGCTTAGAGGGCGGAGCCAGGACCCAGTACTTC. This codes for CASSLEGGARTQYF.

The V gene is TRBV5-1, the J gene TRBJ1-5; 7 bases match TRBD1. With V trimmed by 4 bases and J by 4 bases, 5 bases remained unmatched. This CDR3 spans 14 amino acids. The germline gives CDR1 SGHRS, CDR2 YFSETQ. The CDR3 loop is CASSPGTENQPQHF. CDR3 DNA: TGCGCCAGCAGCCCCGGGACAGAGAATCAGCCCCAGCATTTT.